This T cell receptor beta chain was retrieved from a study of blood T cell repertoires in COVID-19. Generated by immunoSEQ multiplex PCR, the TCRdb table keeps only in-frame clones and is missing some. The sample consists of roughly 150,000 clones, approximately 90% of them appearing once. Trimming removed 2 bases from V and 4 bases from J, with 15 bases in between. The CDR3 has 15 amino acids. CDR1 is SGDLS and CDR2 is YYNGEE in the germline V gene. Sequences were obtained from peripheral blood. The clonotype originates from a woman in her 40s with acute or convalescent COVID-19. V usage is TRBV9 and J usage is TRBJ1-1; TRBD1 might be the D (5 bases). The CDR3 is CASSVGREGATEAFF. The CDR3 DNA follows: TGTGCCAGCAGCGTGGGGAGGGAAGGGGCCACTGAAGCTTTCTTT.